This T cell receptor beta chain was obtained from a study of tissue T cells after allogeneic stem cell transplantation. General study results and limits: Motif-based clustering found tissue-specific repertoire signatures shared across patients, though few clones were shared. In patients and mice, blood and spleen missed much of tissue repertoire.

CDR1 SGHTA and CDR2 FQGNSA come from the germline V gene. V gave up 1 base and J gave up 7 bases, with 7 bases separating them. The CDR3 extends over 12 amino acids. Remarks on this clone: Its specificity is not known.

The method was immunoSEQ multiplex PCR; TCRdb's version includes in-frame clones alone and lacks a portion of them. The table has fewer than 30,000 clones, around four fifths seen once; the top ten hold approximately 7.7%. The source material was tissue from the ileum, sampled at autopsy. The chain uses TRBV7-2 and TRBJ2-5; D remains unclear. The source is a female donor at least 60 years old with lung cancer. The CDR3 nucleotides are TGTGCCAGCAGCTTAGTAATCGGGACCCAGTACTTC. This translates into CASSLVIGTQYF. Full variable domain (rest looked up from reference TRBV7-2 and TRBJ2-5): GAGVSQSPSNKVTEKGKDVELRCDPISGHTALYWYRQSLGQGLEFLIYFQGNSAPDKSGLPSDRFSAERTGGSVSTLTIQRTQQEDSAVYLCASSLVIGTQYFGPGTRLLVL.